Shown below are 25 T cell receptor beta chains from a single sample sequenced in a study of memory CD4+ T cells and cytomegalovirus serostatus. Single viable CD3+CD4+CD8-CD45RO+ cells were sorted as the memory CD4+ T cells. Profiled with immunoSEQ multiplex PCR; TCRdb holds only in-frame clones, not every one. The sample has 50,000 to 60,000 clones, 82% seen once. Sequencing was done on a sample of memory CD4+ T cells from blood. These receptor sequences come from an adult in good health and CMV-seronegative.

The rearrangement uses TRBV28 and TRBJ1-4, with 9 positions matching TRBD1. J was trimmed by 3 bases and V by 6 bases; bases with no gene match: 5. Germline V gene lookup returns CDR1 MDHEN and CDR2 SYDVKM. CDR3 length equals 15 residues. CDR3 bases: TGTGCCAGCAGATCTGGGGACAGGGCTAATGAAAAACTGTTTTTT. Translation: CASRSGDRANEKLFF.

V gene TRBV28 combines with J gene TRBJ1-5, with 7 bases fitting TRBD1. Trimming removed 3 bases from V and 2 bases from J; junction bases left unmatched: 4. CDR3 size: 15 residues. Germline CDR1 MDHEN, CDR2 SYDVKM. The CDR3 nucleotides are TGTGCCAGCAGTTTTTGGGGGACAGGCAATCAGCCCCAGCATTTT. It encodes CASSFWGTGNQPQHF.

This chain uses TRBV18 with TRBJ2-5; no definite D call. Germline assignment: CDR1 KGHSH and CDR2 LQKENI. Trimming left V 4 bases short and J 2 bases short, with 5 bases between. The CDR3 has 12 residues. CDR3 loop: CASSRDQETQYF. CDR3 DNA sequence: TGTGCCAGCTCACGGGATCAAGAGACCCAGTACTTC.

The V and J genes are TRBV6-1 and TRBJ1-2, with no clear D. V lost 2 bases and J 11 bases, leaving 12 bases between the germline ends. The CDR3 runs to 12 residues. CDR1 is MNHNS, CDR2 SASEGT, per germline. For the CDR3, the DNA is TGTGCCAGCAGTGAACGTGGCGGGTGGTACACCTTC. It is translated as CASSERGGWYTF.

The chain joins TRBV28 to TRBJ1-2; D is undetermined. Germline lookup yields CDR1 MDHEN and CDR2 SYDVKM. V lost 4 bases, J lost 8 bases, and 20 bases lay in between. The CDR3 has 15 residues. The CDR3 here is CASSSTIRDSVGYTF. DNA of the CDR3: TGTGCCAGCAGTTCGACGATACGTGACTCCGTGGGCTACACCTTC.

The CDR3 nucleotides read TGTGCCAGCAGCCGGAGGTGGAACACCATATATTTT. Its protein product is CASSRRWNTIYF. The chain combines TRBV5-6 with TRBJ1-3, with D unclear. The V gene lost 4 bases and the J gene lost 7 bases, with 9 bases spanning the gap. This CDR3 has 12 amino acids. CDR1 and CDR2 (germline): SGHDT, YYEEEE.

The chain joins TRBV9 to TRBJ1-1; D remains ambiguous. Germline CDR1 and CDR2: SGDLS and YYNGEE. Trimming took off 4 bases at V and 0 bases at J, with 16 bases between the two ends. This CDR3 spans 16 amino acids. CDR3: CASSLRGDPMNTEAFF. CDR3 nucleotides: TGTGCCAGCAGCCTAAGAGGCGACCCCATGAACACTGAAGCTTTCTTT.

The V and J genes are TRBV7-9 and TRBJ1-6, with no clear D. V was pared by 3 bases and J by 10 bases, with 13 bases between. CDR3 size: 14 residues. The germline CDR1 and CDR2 sequences are SEHNR and FQNEAQ (reference sequence). This CDR3 is CASSFWIGESPLHF. DNA of the CDR3: TGTGCCAGCAGCTTTTGGATCGGGGAGTCACCCCTCCACTTT.

V is TRBV29-1 and J is TRBJ2-1; 11 bases map to TRBD1. Germline V CDR1 and CDR2: SQVTM, ANQGSEA. This CDR3 is 15 amino acids long. With 5 bases clipped from V and 1 base from J, the junction kept 4 bases outside the gene matches. CDR3 sequence: CSVTGTGGSYNEQFF. In nucleotides, the CDR3 is TGCAGCGTTACCGGGACAGGGGGATCCTACAATGAGCAGTTCTTC.

This clone was seen only once. The rearrangement joins TRBV7-8 to TRBJ2-7; D is unresolved. CDR1 and CDR2 (germline): SGHVS, FQNEAQ. V was cut by 3 bases and J by 6 bases, with 18 bases left in between. The CDR3 spans 15 residues. The CDR3 region has the DNA TGTGCCAGCAGCTTTGTGGACCGACCCCTTTCCGAGCAGTACTTC. It translates to CASSFVDRPLSEQYF.

A remark on this clone: One junction end does not reproduce the germline sequence, and a read error may be involved. The chain has TRBV4-2 and TRBJ1-1, with D possibly matching TRBD1 (6 bases). Germline-derived CDR1 and CDR2 are LGHNA and YNFKEQ. The CDR3 totals 14 residues. CDR3 sequence (DNA): TGTGCCAGCAGTCGTCTCACAGGGAACCCTGAAGCTTTCTTT. Residues: CASSRLTGNPEAFF.

This clone is medium-sized within its sample. The J gene is TRBJ2-1, the V gene TRBV6-1, with D unresolved. This CDR3 spans 14 amino acids. CDR1 MNHNS and CDR2 SASEGT come from the germline V gene. In DNA, the CDR3 is TGTCCCACATTGGGTCAGCACTCCTACAATGAGCAGTTCTTC. The encoded protein is CPTLGQHSYNEQFF.

The CDR3 DNA reads as TGTGCCAGTAGTATAGCGGCCCATGAGTATGAAAAACTGTTTTTT. Translation: CASSIAAHEYEKLFF. The chain recombines TRBV19 with TRBJ1-4; no reliable D call. Trimming pared 1 base from V and 6 bases from J, leaving 12 bases between. Per the germline V gene, CDR1 is LNHDA and CDR2 is SQIVND (reference sequence). CDR3 length: 15 amino acids.

The J gene is TRBJ2-7, the V gene TRBV7-2; tentative D call: TRBD1 (5 bases). Germline assignment: CDR1 SGHTA and CDR2 FQGNSA. Trimming took 2 bases from V and 7 from J, leaving 9 bases between them. The CDR3 sequence is 12 residues long. CDR3 nucleotides: TGTGCCAGCAGCTTACTCCAGGGTGAGCAGTACTTC. Its translation is CASSLLQGEQYF. Combining the CDR3 with reference TRBV7-2 and TRBJ2-7 gives the whole variable domain GAGVSQSPSNKVTEKGKDVELRCDPISGHTALYWYRQSLGQGLEFLIYFQGNSAPDKSGLPSDRFSAERTGGSVSTLTIQRTQQEDSAVYLCASSLLQGEQYFGPGTRLTVT.

This clone was seen more than once but under ten times. The V and J genes are TRBV11-3 and TRBJ2-3, with 10 bases identical to TRBD2. V lost 5 bases, J lost 2 bases, and 4 bases stayed unmatched. Germline CDR1 is SGHNT and CDR2 is YENEEA. The length of the CDR3 is 15 residues. The CDR3 reads CASSKGTSATDTQYF. In nucleotides, the CDR3 is TGTGCCAGCAGCAAAGGGACTAGCGCCACAGATACGCAGTATTTT.

The J gene is TRBJ1-1, the V gene TRBV5-6; D ambiguous. The CDR3 has 13 amino acids. Germline loops: CDR1 SGHDT, CDR2 YYEEEE. V gave up 0 bases and J gave up 9 bases, with 12 bases separating them. The chain's CDR3 is CASSLGAARQAFF. CDR3 sequence (DNA): TGTGCCAGCAGCTTGGGGGCCGCCAGGCAAGCTTTCTTT.

The chain joins TRBV10-3 to TRBJ2-1; 10 bases line up with TRBD1. The junction had 11 bases not matched to a gene; V was cut back by 6 bases and J by 6 bases. Germline CDR1 ENHRY, CDR2 SYGVKD. The CDR3 totals 16 residues. The CDR3 DNA reads as TGTGCCATCAGGCCCACCGGGACAGGGGTTACCAATGAGCAGTTCTTC. Protein: CAIRPTGTGVTNEQFF.

The V gene is TRBV6-5, the J gene TRBJ1-3, with D unclear. Germline loops: CDR1 MNHEY, CDR2 SVGAGI. The CDR3 runs 13 residues. V was clipped by 5 bases and J by 2 bases, with 7 bases between them. The CDR3 DNA follows: TGTGCCAGCAGTCCCACCCCTGGAAACACCATATATTTT. Protein product: CASSPTPGNTIYF.

This clone occurred once. The chain joins TRBV27 to TRBJ2-3, with D tentatively TRBD1 or TRBD2 (5 bases each). Germline values: CDR1 MNHEY, CDR2 SMNVEV (reference sequence). The CDR3 runs to 15 residues. The germline V and J ends were trimmed by 4 bases and 2 bases, with 13 bases remaining between them. The CDR3 nucleotides read TGTGCCAGCAGTTCCAAAGGGACCTTCACAGATACGCAGTATTTT. Amino acid sequence: CASSSKGTFTDTQYF.

This rearrangement joins TRBV30 to TRBJ1-1; no reliable D call. Germline V CDR1 and CDR2: GTSNPN, SVGIG (reference sequence). V lost 0 bases, J lost 4 bases, and 12 bases lay in between. There are 14 residues in the CDR3. The chain's CDR3 is CAWSVWGSSTEAFF. CDR3 DNA: TGTGCCTGGAGTGTTTGGGGTTCGAGCACTGAAGCTTTCTTT.

This chain connects TRBV10-3 to TRBJ2-1; TRBD1 agrees at 9 bases. With 5 bases clipped from V and 8 bases from J, the junction kept 7 bases outside the gene matches. From germline, CDR1 is ENHRY and CDR2 SYGVKD. This CDR3 is built from 14 residues. The CDR3 bases are TGTGCCATCAGTCCGGGACAGGGTTTCGATGAGCAGTTCTTC. This sequence encodes CAISPGQGFDEQFF.

The CDR3 sequence is CASSQESTLSGNTIYF. The CDR3 coding sequence is TGCGCCAGCAGCCAAGAGTCAACCCTCTCTGGAAACACCATATATTTT. The chain employs TRBV4-1 and TRBJ1-3, with D hard to call. The CDR3 has 16 residues. Trimming shortened V by 0 bases and J by 0 bases, and 9 bases separated the two germline ends. CDR1 and CDR2 from the germline V gene are MGHRA and YSYEKL.

The chain recombines TRBV9 with TRBJ1-6; 8 bases map to TRBD1. CDR1 is SGDLS, CDR2 YYNGEE, per germline. With 3 bases clipped from V and 8 bases from J, the junction kept 7 bases outside the gene matches. The CDR3 has 15 residues. The CDR3 DNA reads TGTGCCAGCAGCGCCAGACAGGGGACGGATTCACCCCTCCACTTT. It yields the protein CASSARQGTDSPLHF.

The rearrangement joins TRBV7-2 to TRBJ2-1; the D call may be TRBD1 or TRBD2 (7 bases each). Germline CDR1 is SGHTA and CDR2 is FQGNSA. The CDR3 contains 14 residues. V was clipped by 5 bases and J by 9 bases, with 17 bases between them. The CDR3 nucleotides are TGTGCCAGCAGCCCCCAGACAGGGAGGGGTGAGCAGTTCTTC. This encodes CASSPQTGRGEQFF.

The chain is built from TRBV6-1 and TRBJ2-7, with 10 bases fitting TRBD2. After removal of 4 bases from V and 2 bases from J, the junction contained 2 bases not matched to a gene. CDR3 length: 14 amino acids. The germline CDR1 and CDR2 sequences are MNHNS and SASEGT. The CDR3 spells CASSGSGGAYEQYF. The CDR3 region has the DNA TGTGCCAGCAGTGGGAGCGGGGGGGCCTACGAGCAGTACTTC.